This entry lists 29 T cell receptor beta chains sequenced from one sample in a study of blood T cell repertoires in COVID-19. The table came from immunoSEQ multiplex PCR; TCRdb's copy has only in-frame clones and leaves some out. There are 150,000 to 200,000 clones in the sample; around 84% occur only once, and about 8% lies in the top ten. Sample: PBMCs or T cells enriched from blood (not recorded which). The receptors stem from a woman aged 50 to 60 who had recovered from COVID-19.

The rearrangement links TRBV9 to TRBJ2-1; D may be TRBD1 (5 bases). Germline V lookup: CDR1 SGDLS, CDR2 YYNGEE. Trimming pared 3 bases from V and 10 bases from J, leaving 20 bases between. This CDR3 spans 15 amino acids. The CDR3 DNA follows: TGTGCCAGCAGCGCGCAACCCGGACAATTTGGAGAGCAGTTCTTC. It translates to CASSAQPGQFGEQFF. Full variable domain (rest looked up from reference TRBV9 and TRBJ2-1): DSGVTQTPKHLITATGQRVTLRCSPRSGDLSVYWYQQSLDQGLQFLIQYYNGEERAKGNILERFSAQQFPDLHSELNLSSLELGDSALYFCASSAQPGQFGEQFFGPGTRLTVL.

This clone was found a few times. V gene TRBV12-3 or TRBV12-4 combines with J gene TRBJ1-6; D possibly corresponds to TRBD1 (5 bases). This CDR3 contains 13 residues. V was trimmed by 6 bases and J by 7 bases, leaving 10 bases between them. CDR3 sequence (DNA): TGTGCCAGCAGAGGACACGAGAATTCACCCCTCCACTTT. Translated: CASRGHENSPLHF.

V and J are TRBV19 and TRBJ2-7, with a tentative D call TRBD2 (6 bases). The ends were cut back, 8 bases at V and 1 base at J, with 15 bases in the middle. CDR3 length equals 14 residues. Germline V CDR1 and CDR2: LNHDA, SQIVND (reference sequence). The CDR3 DNA sequence: TGTGCCAGTGCCCGTAGCGGAAATTCCTACGAGCAGTACTTC. Translated: CASARSGNSYEQYF.

The chain uses TRBV19 and TRBJ2-7; the D gene is possibly TRBD1 (5 bases). This CDR3 region has 14 residues. The V end was cut by 3 bases, the J end by 4 bases, with 13 bases between. Per the germline V gene, CDR1 is LNHDA and CDR2 is SQIVND (reference sequence). The CDR3 protein is CASSIYKGAYEQYF. The CDR3 DNA reads TGTGCCAGTAGTATTTATAAAGGGGCGTACGAGCAGTACTTC.

The chain combines TRBV19 with TRBJ1-4; 7 nucleotides agree with TRBD1. The germline CDR1 and CDR2 sequences are LNHDA and SQIVND (reference sequence). The trim removed 6 bases at V and 5 bases at J, leaving 6 bases unmatched. The CDR3 spans 14 residues. The CDR3 nucleotides are TGTGCCAGTAGAAAGGGGACAGAAAATGAAAAACTGTTTTTT. Amino acid sequence: CASRKGTENEKLFF.

J is TRBJ1-1 and V is TRBV29-1; D remains ambiguous. Trimming cost V 3 bases and J 10 bases, with 12 bases left between them. The CDR3 runs 11 residues. CDR1 and CDR2 from the germline V gene are SQVTM and ANQGSEA. The CDR3 bases are TGCAGCGTTGAGTTGCAGATTGGAGCTTTCTTT. Translation: CSVELQIGAFF.

V and J are TRBV6-4 and TRBJ2-2, with TRBD1 identical over 7 bases. Per germline, CDR1 MRHNA and CDR2 SNTAGT. There are 15 residues in the CDR3. Trimming at V came to 2 bases and at J to 6 bases, leaving 6 bases not matched to a gene. CDR3: CASSDPPTGPGELFF. In DNA, the CDR3 is TGTGCCAGCAGTGACCCTCCGACAGGGCCCGGGGAGCTGTTTTTT.

The chain carries TRBV6-4 and TRBJ1-2; possibly TRBD1 for D (6 bases). This CDR3 spans 13 amino acids. CDR1 and CDR2 from the germline V gene are MRHNA and SNTAGT. V shed 7 bases and J shed 7 bases, with 16 bases lying between them. The CDR3 nucleotides read TGTGCCAGCACCAATCTACAGGGATTTGGCTACACCTTC. It translates to CASTNLQGFGYTF.

This clone occurred once. The chain uses TRBV24-1 and TRBJ2-2, with 8 bases fitting TRBD1. CDR1 is KGHDR, CDR2 SFDVKD, per germline. The CDR3 is 14 residues long. The ends lost 7 bases at V and 4 bases at J; junction bases unmatched: 4. The DNA for the CDR3 is TGTGCCACCAGATCACAGGGGGTCACCGGGGAGCTGTTTTTT. It codes for CATRSQGVTGELFF.

The genes are TRBV11-2 and TRBJ1-2, with 7 nucleotides matching TRBD1. The CDR3 is 16 amino acids. J was trimmed by 3 bases and V by 8 bases; bases with no gene match: 15. Germline CDR1 is SGHAT and CDR2 is FQNNGV. DNA for the CDR3: TGTGCCAGCGGGCCGCTTCGAGGGGGCATCGACTATGGCTACACCTTC. Amino acids: CASGPLRGGIDYGYTF. Complete variable domain (other parts from reference TRBV11-2 and TRBJ1-2): EAGVAQSPRYKIIEKRQSVAFWCNPISGHATLYWYQQILGQGPKLLIQFQNNGVVDDSQLPKDRFSAERLKGVDSTLKIQPAKLEDSAVYLCASGPLRGGIDYGYTFGSGTRLTVV.

V gene TRBV5-1 combines with J gene TRBJ2-1, with 14 bases fitting TRBD2. The germline V gene encodes CDR1 SGHRS and CDR2 YFSETQ. With 4 bases clipped from V and 9 bases from J, the junction kept 6 bases outside the gene matches. The CDR3 loop spans 15 amino acids. CDR3 sequence: CASSQTSGRAAEQFF. Here the CDR3 DNA reads TGCGCCAGCAGCCAGACTAGCGGGAGGGCCGCTGAGCAGTTCTTC.

Here the CDR3 reads CSARALETQYF. Here the CDR3 DNA reads TGCAGTGCTAGAGCCCTAGAGACCCAGTACTTC. The chain combines TRBV20-1 with TRBJ2-5, with D uncertain. This CDR3 has 11 amino acids. V dropped 1 base and J dropped 4 bases, with 4 bases sitting between them. Germline CDR1 reads DFQATT; CDR2 reads SNEGSKA (reference sequence).

This rearrangement joins TRBV29-1 to TRBJ1-1; tentatively, D is TRBD1 (6 bases). Between the trimmed V and J ends, which lost 3 bases and 2 bases, there was a span of 10 bases. Germline V gene sequence: CDR1 SQVTM, CDR2 ANQGSEA. The CDR3 is 13 residues long. The CDR3 is CSVDQGQNTEAFF. The CDR3 DNA is TGCAGCGTTGATCAGGGGCAAAACACTGAAGCTTTCTTT.

The genes are TRBV5-1 and TRBJ1-1, with unresolved D. Trimming removed 4 bases at V and 1 base at J, with 20 bases between. The germline V gene has CDR1 SGHRS and CDR2 YFSETQ. This CDR3 has 17 residues. The CDR3 here is CASSVSPQGLSNTEAFF. CDR3 in DNA: TGCGCCAGCAGCGTATCTCCACAAGGACTTTCGAACACTGAAGCTTTCTTT. Looking up the rest from reference TRBV5-1 and TRBJ1-1 gives the full variable domain: KAGVTQTPRYLIKTRGQQVTLSCSPISGHRSVSWYQQTPGQGLQFLFEYFSETQRNKGNFPGRFSGRQFSNSRSEMNVSTLELGDSALYLCASSVSPQGLSNTEAFFGQGTRLTVV.

The chain is built from TRBV28 and TRBJ2-5; TRBD2 matches at 9 bases. V gave up 9 bases and J gave up 4 bases; unmatched junction bases: 15. This CDR3 comprises 16 residues. Looked up from germline, CDR1 is MDHEN and CDR2 is SYDVKM. CDR3 in DNA: TGTGCCAGTCTCGGCCGAGCGGGGCGGGGGGGAGAGACCCAGTACTTC. Translation gives CASLGRAGRGGETQYF.

The V call is TRBV18, the J call TRBJ2-6; D is uncertain. The V gene's germline CDR1 is KGHSH and CDR2 LQKENI. This CDR3 spans 16 amino acids. V lost 2 bases and J lost 0, with 8 bases in between. The CDR3 nucleotides read TGTGCCAGCTCACCAAGACACAGCTCTGGGGCCAACGTCCTGACTTTC. This codes for CASSPRHSSGANVLTF. The full variable domain, its missing parts supplied by reference TRBV18 and TRBJ2-6, is NAGVMQNPRHLVRRRGQEARLRCSPMKGHSHVYWYRQLPEEGLKFMVYLQKENIIDESGMPKERFSAEFPKEGPSILRIQQVVRGDSAAYFCASSPRHSSGANVLTFGAGSRLTVL.

This chain joins TRBV4-3 and TRBJ1-2; D is possibly TRBD1 (6 bases). This CDR3 has 14 amino acids. The germline V gene encodes CDR1 LGHNA and CDR2 YSLEER. V lost 0 bases and J lost 8, with 13 bases in between. The CDR3 spells CASSQDLTGLGYTF. CDR3 bases: TGCGCCAGCAGCCAAGACCTCACAGGGTTGGGCTACACCTTC.

This clone has a handful of counts. V gene TRBV18 combines with J gene TRBJ1-1; D is ambiguous. Germline V gene sequence: CDR1 KGHSH, CDR2 LQKENI. Trimming took 6 bases from V and 0 from J, leaving 11 bases between them. The CDR3 has 14 residues. The CDR3 DNA follows: TGTGCCAGCTCCCCGGCCGGGGTGAACACTGAAGCTTTCTTT. Translation: CASSPAGVNTEAFF.

The chain recombines TRBV6-6 with TRBJ2-7; TRBD2 agrees at 13 bases. The germline V gene has CDR1 MNHNY and CDR2 SVGAGI (reference sequence). Trimming cost V 6 bases and J 4 bases; bases outside gene matches: 9. The CDR3 length is 16 residues. DNA for the CDR3: TGTGCCAGCAGCCGAGGACTAGCGGGAGCGTCTTACGAGCAGTACTTC. This translates into CASSRGLAGASYEQYF.

This clone appeared a single time. This rearrangement joins TRBV25-1 to TRBJ2-1; D gene unclear. V was cut by 3 bases and J by 0 bases, with 9 bases left in between. The CDR3 is 15 residues long. Germline CDR1 reads MGHDK; CDR2 reads SYGVNS. CDR3 residues: CASSDAASSYNEQFF. The CDR3 DNA follows: TGTGCCAGCAGTGACGCTGCTAGCTCCTACAATGAGCAGTTCTTC.

The rearrangement uses TRBV2 and TRBJ2-1, with 9 bases aligning to TRBD2. This CDR3 has 14 residues. Per germline, CDR1 SNHLY and CDR2 FYNNEI. V lost 2 bases to trimming and J lost 6 bases; unmatched junction nucleotides: 2. The DNA for the CDR3 is TGTGCCAGCAGTGAATGGCGGGGGGGCAATGAGCAGTTCTTC. Its protein product is CASSEWRGGNEQFF.

This chain joins TRBV3-1 (or the pseudogene TRBV3-2) and TRBJ1-2; 7 bases match TRBD1. The ends lost 4 bases at V and 6 bases at J; junction bases unmatched: 5. CDR3 length equals 13 residues. Germline assignment: CDR1 LGHDT and CDR2 YNNKEL (reference sequence). CDR3 amino acids: CASSPGQIHGYTF. The CDR3 region has the DNA TGTGCCAGCAGCCCGGGACAGATTCATGGCTACACCTTC.

This clone was seen just once. The chain is built from TRBV19 and TRBJ1-5; D may be TRBD1 (5 bases). V was trimmed by 6 bases and J by 7 bases, leaving 16 bases between them. This CDR3 comprises 14 residues. The germline gives CDR1 LNHDA, CDR2 SQIVND (reference sequence). The CDR3 loop is CASSRPSGGQPQHF. The DNA of the CDR3 is TGTGCCAGTAGCCGCCCCTCGGGGGGGCAGCCCCAGCATTTT.

Only a few counts were recorded for this clone. The chain carries TRBV4-1 and TRBJ1-5, with a tentative D call TRBD1 (6 bases). This CDR3 contains 13 residues. V gave up 5 bases and J gave up 6 bases, with 11 bases separating them. Germline values: CDR1 MGHRA, CDR2 YSYEKL. The CDR3 DNA reads as TGCGCCAGCAGCTCAGGGGAGGGTCAGCCCCAGCATTTT. Translating it yields CASSSGEGQPQHF.

The rearrangement uses TRBV3-1 (or the pseudogene TRBV3-2) and TRBJ2-7; D is possibly TRBD2 (6 bases). This CDR3 spans 15 amino acids. V was pared by 3 bases and J by 6 bases, with 18 bases between. CDR1 is LGHDT, CDR2 YNNKEL, per germline (reference sequence). The CDR3 bases are TGTGCCAGCAGCCATGCGTTAGCGGCCTTTACCGAGCAGTACTTC. Protein sequence: CASSHALAAFTEQYF.

The gene calls are TRBV4-1 and TRBJ1-4; maybe TRBD1 (5 bases). This CDR3 spans 16 amino acids. CDR1 and CDR2 (germline): MGHRA, YSYEKL. The germline V and J ends were trimmed by 5 bases and 7 bases, with 20 bases remaining between them. The CDR3 reads CASSYPGGTVGEKLFF. The CDR3 DNA reads as TGCGCCAGCAGCTATCCGGGGGGGACGGTTGGTGAAAAACTGTTTTTT.

This rearrangement joins TRBV24-1 to TRBJ2-7, with D unresolved. In germline, CDR1 is KGHDR, CDR2 SFDVKD. Deletions cut 4 bases from V and 0 bases from J, with 3 bases between. The CDR3 length is 12 residues. The DNA of the CDR3 is TGTGCCACCAGTGACAACTCCTACGAGCAGTACTTC. This encodes CATSDNSYEQYF.

This chain links TRBV18 with TRBJ2-5, with D hard to call. The CDR3 loop spans 13 amino acids. From germline, CDR1 is KGHSH and CDR2 LQKENI. Between the trimmed V and J ends, which lost 2 bases and 3 bases, there was a span of 7 bases. CDR3 nucleotides: TGTGCCAGCTCACCATTAGCAGAAGAGACCCAGTACTTC. This translates into CASSPLAEETQYF.

The chain joins TRBV28 to TRBJ2-7; a weak D match, TRBD1 (5 bases). CDR3 length: 14 amino acids. Germline V gene lookup returns CDR1 MDHEN and CDR2 SYDVKM. V lost 8 bases, J lost 0 bases, and 14 bases lay in between. CDR3 region: CASGEGANSYEQYF. CDR3 in DNA: TGTGCCAGCGGCGAAGGGGCAAACTCCTACGAGCAGTACTTC.